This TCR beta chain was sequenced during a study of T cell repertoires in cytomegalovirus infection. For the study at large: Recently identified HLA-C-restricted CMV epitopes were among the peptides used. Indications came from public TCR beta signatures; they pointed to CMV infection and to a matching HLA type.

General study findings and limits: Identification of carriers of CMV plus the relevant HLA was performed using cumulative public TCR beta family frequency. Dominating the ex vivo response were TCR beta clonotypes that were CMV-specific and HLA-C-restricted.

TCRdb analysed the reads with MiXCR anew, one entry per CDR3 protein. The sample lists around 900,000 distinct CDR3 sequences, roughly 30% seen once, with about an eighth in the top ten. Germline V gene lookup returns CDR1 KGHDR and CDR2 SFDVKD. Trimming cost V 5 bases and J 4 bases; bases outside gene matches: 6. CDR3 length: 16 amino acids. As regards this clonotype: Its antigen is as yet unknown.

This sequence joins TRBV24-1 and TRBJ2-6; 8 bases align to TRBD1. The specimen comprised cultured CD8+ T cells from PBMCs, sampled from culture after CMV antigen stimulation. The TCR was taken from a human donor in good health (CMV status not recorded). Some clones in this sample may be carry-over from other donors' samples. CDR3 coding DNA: TGTGCCACCAGTGTTACCAGGGGGCTGGGGGCCAACGTCCTGACTTTC. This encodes CATSVTRGLGANVLTF.